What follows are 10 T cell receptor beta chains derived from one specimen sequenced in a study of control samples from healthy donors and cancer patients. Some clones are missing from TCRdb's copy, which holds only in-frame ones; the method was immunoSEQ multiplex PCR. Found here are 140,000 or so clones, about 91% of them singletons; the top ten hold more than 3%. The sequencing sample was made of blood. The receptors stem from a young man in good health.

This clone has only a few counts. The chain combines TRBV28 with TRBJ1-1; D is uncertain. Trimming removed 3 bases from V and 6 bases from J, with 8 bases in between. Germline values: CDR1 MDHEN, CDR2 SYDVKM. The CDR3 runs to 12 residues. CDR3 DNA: TGTGCCAGCAGTTTTAGGGTCCCTGAAGCTTTCTTT. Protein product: CASSFRVPEAFF.

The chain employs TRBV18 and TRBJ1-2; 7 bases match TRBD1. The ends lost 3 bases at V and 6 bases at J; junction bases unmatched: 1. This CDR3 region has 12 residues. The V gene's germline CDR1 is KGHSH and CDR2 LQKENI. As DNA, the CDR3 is TGTGCCAGCTCACCCGGACAGGATGGCTACACCTTC. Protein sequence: CASSPGQDGYTF.

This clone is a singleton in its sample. The CDR3 DNA reads TGTGCCAGCAGCTTAGAAACCGTGGGATTGGAGACCCAGTACTTC. Translating gives CASSLETVGLETQYF. The J gene is TRBJ2-5, the V gene TRBV7-6; D gene uncertain. V lost 1 base, J lost 5 bases, and 14 bases lay in between. The CDR3 spans 15 residues. Germline assignment: CDR1 SGHVS and CDR2 FNYEAQ.

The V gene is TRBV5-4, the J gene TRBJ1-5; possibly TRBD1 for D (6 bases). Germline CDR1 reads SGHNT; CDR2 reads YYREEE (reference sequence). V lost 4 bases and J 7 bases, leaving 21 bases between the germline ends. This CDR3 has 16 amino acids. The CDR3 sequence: CASSQGNREGEQPQHF. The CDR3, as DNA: TGTGCCAGCAGCCAAGGGAACAGGGAAGGAGAACAGCCCCAGCATTTT.

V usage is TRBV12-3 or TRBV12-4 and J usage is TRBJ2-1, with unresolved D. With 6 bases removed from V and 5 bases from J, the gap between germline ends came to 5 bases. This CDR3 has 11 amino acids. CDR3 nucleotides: TGTGCCAGCAGCCGTAACAATGAGCAGTTCTTC. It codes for CASSRNNEQFF.

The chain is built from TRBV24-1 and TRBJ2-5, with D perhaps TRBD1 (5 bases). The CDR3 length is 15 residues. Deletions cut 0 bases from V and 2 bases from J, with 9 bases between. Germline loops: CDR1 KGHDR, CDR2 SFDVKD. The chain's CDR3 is CATSDLPGNQETQYF. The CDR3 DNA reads TGTGCCACCAGTGATTTGCCAGGGAATCAAGAGACCCAGTACTTC.

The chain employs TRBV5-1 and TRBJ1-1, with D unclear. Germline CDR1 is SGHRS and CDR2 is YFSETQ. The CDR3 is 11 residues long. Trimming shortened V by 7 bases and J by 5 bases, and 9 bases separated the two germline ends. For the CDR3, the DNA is TGCGCCAGCCGCCTGGGTACTGAAGCTTTCTTT. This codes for CASRLGTEAFF. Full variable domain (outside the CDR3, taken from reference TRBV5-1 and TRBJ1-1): KAGVTQTPRYLIKTRGQQVTLSCSPISGHRSVSWYQQTPGQGLQFLFEYFSETQRNKGNFPGRFSGRQFSNSRSEMNVSTLELGDSALYLCASRLGTEAFFGQGTRLTVV.

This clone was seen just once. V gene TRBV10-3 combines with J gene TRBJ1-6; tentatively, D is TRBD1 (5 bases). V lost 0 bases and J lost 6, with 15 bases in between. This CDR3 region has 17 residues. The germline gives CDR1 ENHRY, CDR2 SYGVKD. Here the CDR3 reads CAISESQGGFSNSPLHF. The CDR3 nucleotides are TGTGCCATCAGTGAGTCTCAGGGAGGATTTAGTAATTCACCCCTCCACTTT.

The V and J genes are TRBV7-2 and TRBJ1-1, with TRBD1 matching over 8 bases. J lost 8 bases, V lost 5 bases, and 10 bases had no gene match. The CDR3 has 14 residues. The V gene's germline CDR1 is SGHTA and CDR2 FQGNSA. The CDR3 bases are TGTGCCAGCAGCGATGGACAGGGCTTTATGGAAGCTTTCTTT. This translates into CASSDGQGFMEAFF. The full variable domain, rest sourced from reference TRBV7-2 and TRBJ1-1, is GAGVSQSPSNKVTEKGKDVELRCDPISGHTALYWYRQSLGQGLEFLIYFQGNSAPDKSGLPSDRFSAERTGGSVSTLTIQRTQQEDSAVYLCASSDGQGFMEAFFGQGTRLTVV.

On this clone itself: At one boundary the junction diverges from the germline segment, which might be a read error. CDR3 sequence reads: CASSYTPSSQPQHF. CDR3 sequence (DNA): TGTGCCAGCAGTTACACCCCGAGCAGTCAGCCCCAGCATTTT. This chain connects TRBV6-6 to TRBJ1-5, with D unresolved. The CDR3 runs 14 residues. Germline CDR1 and CDR2: MNHNY and SVGAGI (reference sequence).